Sequencing of this T cell receptor beta chain was carried out in a study of shared clonotypes between healthy human individuals. Study-wide background: Plates per donor: three CD4 naive, three CD4 memory, two CD8 naive, one CD8 memory. Whole-study findings and limits: The authors expected sequencing depth to affect clonotype sharing among donors. The four-donor shared clonotypes exceeded non-shared clonotypes in generation probability, with non-shared ones scoring lower.

Several immunoSEQ plates held equal portions of the genomic DNA taken from each subset. Measured with immunoSEQ multiplex PCR; TCRdb has only the in-frame clones, and not every one. The repertoire includes approximately 810,000 clones, over 90% of them detected once, and around 24% sits in the top ten. On this clone: What it recognizes is unknown.

Cells designated naive CD8 were CD45RO-negative and were positively selected for CCR7, with terminally differentiated effector memory CD45RA+ cells excluded. V lost 0 bases, J lost 9 bases, and 12 bases stayed unmatched. The CDR3 contains 16 residues. Germline V gives CDR1 SGHDT, CDR2 YYEEEE. J is TRBJ2-7 and V is TRBV5-6; 10 positions agree with TRBD2. The receptor comes from a man under 40 in good health. The sample taken for sequencing was naive CD8+ T cells sorted from blood. DNA for the CDR3: TGTGCCAGCAGCTTGGGGTGGACTAGCGGTCTAGTTGTGCAGTACTTC. This gives the protein CASSLGWTSGLVVQYF.